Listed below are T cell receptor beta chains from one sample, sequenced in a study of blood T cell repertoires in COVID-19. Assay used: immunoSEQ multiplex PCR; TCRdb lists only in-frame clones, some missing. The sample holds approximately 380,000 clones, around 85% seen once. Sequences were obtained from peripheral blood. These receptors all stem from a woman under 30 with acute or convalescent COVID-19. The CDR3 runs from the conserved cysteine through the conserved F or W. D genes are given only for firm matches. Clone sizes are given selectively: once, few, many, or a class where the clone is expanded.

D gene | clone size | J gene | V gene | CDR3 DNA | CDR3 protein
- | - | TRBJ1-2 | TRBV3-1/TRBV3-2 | TGTGCCAGCAGCCAAGAGGCGGGCGGCCTCTATGGCTACACCTTC | CASSQEAGGLYGYTF
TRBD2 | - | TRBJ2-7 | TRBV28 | TGTGCCAGTGGGAGGGGTTTCTCCTACGAGCAGTACTTC | CASGRGFSYEQYF
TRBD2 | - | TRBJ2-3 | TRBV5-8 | TGTGCCAGCGGGACTAGCGGGAAGACTAGCACAGATACGCAGTATTTT | CASGTSGKTSTDTQYF
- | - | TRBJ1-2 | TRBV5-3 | TGTGCCAGAAGCTACCAGGGTAAGAAATGCTACACCTTC | CARSYQGKKCYTF
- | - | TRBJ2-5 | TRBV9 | TGTGCCAGCAGCGTAGGAGGAGGGTACCAAGAGACCCAGTACTTC | CASSVGGGYQETQYF
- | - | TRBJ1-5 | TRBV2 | TGTGCCAGCTCGTCAGGGTATAACAATCAGCCCCAGCATTTT | CASSSGYNNQPQHF
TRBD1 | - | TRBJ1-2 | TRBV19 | TGTGCCAGTATCGGGACAGGGGCCGCTTACTATGGCTACACCTTC | CASIGTGAAYYGYTF
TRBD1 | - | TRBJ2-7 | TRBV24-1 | TGTGCCACCAGTGACCCGAGGACAGGAGCCTACGAGCAGTACTTC | CATSDPRTGAYEQYF
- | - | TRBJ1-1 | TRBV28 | TGTGCCAGCAGTTTATGGGAGCAGGGAGGGACTGAAGCTTTCTTT | CASSLWEQGGTEAFF
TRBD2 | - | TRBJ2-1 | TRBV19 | TGTGCCAGTAGTACCTCCTTTAGCGGGGGCTCCTACAATGAGCAGTTCTTC | CASSTSFSGGSYNEQFF
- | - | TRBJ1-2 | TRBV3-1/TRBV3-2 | TGTGCCAGCAGTCTCAGTGAGAGGTCGGGCTACACCTTC | CASSLSERSGYTF
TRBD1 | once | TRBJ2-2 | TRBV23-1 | TGCGCCAGCAGTCAACTGGACAGGGGGCAGAAGAACACCGGGGAGCTGTTTTTT | CASSQLDRGQKNTGELFF
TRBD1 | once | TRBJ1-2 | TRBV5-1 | TGCGCCAGCAGCTCTGGACAGGGGACGACCGACCCCTACACCTTC | CASSSGQGTTDPYTF
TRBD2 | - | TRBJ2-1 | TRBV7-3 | TGTGCCAGCAGCCCTGGGACTAGTGAGTACAATGAGCAGTTCTTC | CASSPGTSEYNEQFF
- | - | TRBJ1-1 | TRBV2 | TGTGCCAGCTTGGGGGGAACTGAAGCTTTCTTT | CASLGGTEAFF
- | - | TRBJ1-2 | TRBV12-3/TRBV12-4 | TGTGCCAGCAGTTCCAGGGTGGAAGGCTACACCTTC | CASSSRVEGYTF
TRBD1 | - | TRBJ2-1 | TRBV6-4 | TGTGCCGGCTCCGGGACAGGGAACGATGAGCAGTTCTTC | CAGSGTGNDEQFF
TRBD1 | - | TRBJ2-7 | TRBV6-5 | TGTGCCAGCAACGGGACAGTCTCCTACGAGCAGTACTTC | CASNGTVSYEQYF
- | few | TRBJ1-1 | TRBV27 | TGTGCCAGCAGTTTATCGGTGCATGCAGGGAAGAGGACTGAAGCTTTCTTT | CASSLSVHAGKRTEAFF
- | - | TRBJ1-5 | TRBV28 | TGTGCCAGCAGTCCCCTCCGATACTATAGCAATCAGCCCCAGCATTTT | CASSPLRYYSNQPQHF
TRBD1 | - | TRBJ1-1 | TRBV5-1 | TGCGCCAGCAGCTGGACAGGGGATGGGGTAACTGAAGCTTTCTTT | CASSWTGDGVTEAFF
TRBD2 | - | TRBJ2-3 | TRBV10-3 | TGTGCCATCGGACTCTCTAGCGGCAGCACAGATACGCAGTATTTT | CAIGLSSGSTDTQYF
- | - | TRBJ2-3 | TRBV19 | TGTGCCAGTAGTATCGGGGGAGATACGCAGTATTTT | CASSIGGDTQYF
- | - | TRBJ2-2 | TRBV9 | TGTGCCAGCAGCTGGAAGGGGACCGGGGAGCTGTTTTTT | CASSWKGTGELFF
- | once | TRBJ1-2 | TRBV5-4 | TGTGCCAGCAGCGGGGGGGAATATAACTATGGCTACACCTTC | CASSGGEYNYGYTF
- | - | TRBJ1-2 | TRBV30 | TGTGCCTGGAGTCCGACCGGGTGGGGGGTCGATGGCTACACCTTC | CAWSPTGWGVDGYTF
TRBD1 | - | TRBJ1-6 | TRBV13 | TGTGCCAGCAGCCCTCGACAGGGTAATTCACCCCTCCACTTT | CASSPRQGNSPLHF
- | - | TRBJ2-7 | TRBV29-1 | TGCAGCGTCCAGGGTAGCGGCTACGAGCAGTACTTC | CSVQGSGYEQYF
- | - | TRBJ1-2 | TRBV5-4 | TGTGCCAGCAGCCCGGACAGCCAGAACTATGGCTACACCTTC | CASSPDSQNYGYTF
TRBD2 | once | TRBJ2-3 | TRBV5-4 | TGTGCCAGCAGCTTCTCTGCGGGGGGCGCAGATACGCAGTATTTT | CASSFSAGGADTQYF
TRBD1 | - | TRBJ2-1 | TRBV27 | TGTGCCAGCAGCTTAAATGCAGGGGGCACCCCCCTTGGAAATGAGCAGTTCTTC | CASSLNAGGTPLGNEQFF
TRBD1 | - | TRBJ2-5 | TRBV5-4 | TGTGCCAGCGGCCGACAGGGGGCGGGAGAGACCCAGTACTTC | CASGRQGAGETQYF
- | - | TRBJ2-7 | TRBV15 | TGTGCCACCAGCAGAGACCGCTACGAGCAGTACTTC | CATSRDRYEQYF
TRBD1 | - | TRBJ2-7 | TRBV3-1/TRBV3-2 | TGTGCCAGCAGCCCAGGACAGGGGCGATCCTACGAGCAGTACTTC | CASSPGQGRSYEQYF
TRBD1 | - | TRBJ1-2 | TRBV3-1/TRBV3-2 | TGTGCCAGCAGCGCCGGGACAGAGTATGGCTACACCTTC | CASSAGTEYGYTF
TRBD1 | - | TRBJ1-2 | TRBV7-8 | TGTGCCAGCAGCTTAGAGGAAAGACAGGGAGTATATGGCTACACCTTC | CASSLEERQGVYGYTF
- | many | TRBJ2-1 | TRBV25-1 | TGTGCCAGCAGTGAATCGGCAGAGGAGGACAATGAGCAGTTCTTC | CASSESAEEDNEQFF
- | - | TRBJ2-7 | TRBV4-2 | TGTGCCAGCAGCCAAGACCTCGAGCAGTACTTC | CASSQDLEQYF
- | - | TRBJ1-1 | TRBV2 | TGTGCCAGCAGCAGGGGTGGCACTGAAGCTTTCTTT | CASSRGGTEAFF
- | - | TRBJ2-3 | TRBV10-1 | TGCGCCAGGCGCCGTCGTCCGGGGGACACAGATACGCAGTATTTT | CARRRRPGDTDTQYF
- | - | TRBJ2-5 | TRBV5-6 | TGTGCCAGCAGCTTACAGGGAGGGGAGACCCAGTACTTC | CASSLQGGETQYF
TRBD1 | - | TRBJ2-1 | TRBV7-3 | TGTGCCAGCAGCTTAGGAGGACAGGGGATGGATGAGCAGTTCTTC | CASSLGGQGMDEQFF
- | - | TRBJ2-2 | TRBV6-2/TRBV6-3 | TGTGCCAGCAGTTACCGACCAGACAGGCGGAGAACCGGGGAGCTGTTTTTT | CASSYRPDRRRTGELFF
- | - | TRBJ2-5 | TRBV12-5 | TGTGCTAGTGGCCCCCGTCAGGGGCCAGAGACCCAGTACTTC | CASGPRQGPETQYF
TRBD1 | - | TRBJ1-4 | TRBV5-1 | TGCGCCAGCAGTCCAGGACAGGGAACAACTAATGAAAAACTGTTTTTT | CASSPGQGTTNEKLFF
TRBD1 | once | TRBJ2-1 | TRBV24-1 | TGTGCCACCAGTGGCGACAGGGATGAGCAGTTCTTC | CATSGDRDEQFF
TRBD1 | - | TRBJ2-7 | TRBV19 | TGTGCCAGCACAAAAGCTCCCGGGACAGAAACCTACGAGCAGTACTTC | CASTKAPGTETYEQYF
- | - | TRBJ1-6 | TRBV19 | TGTGCCAGTAGCAAGGAGCCAATTAACAATTCACCCCTCCACTTT | CASSKEPINNSPLHF
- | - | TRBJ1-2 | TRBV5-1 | TGCGCCAGCAGCGAGGACAGACCCTATGGCTACACCTTC | CASSEDRPYGYTF
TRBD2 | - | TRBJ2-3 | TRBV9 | TGTGCCAGCAGCCGTAGCGGGGGCCACAAAGATACGCAGTATTTT | CASSRSGGHKDTQYF
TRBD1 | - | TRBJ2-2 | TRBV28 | TGTGCCAGCAGCCTAGAAGGACAGGGAGTCACCGGGGAGCTGTTTTTT | CASSLEGQGVTGELFF
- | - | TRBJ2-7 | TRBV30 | TGTGCCTGGGGCGCGGGCTACGAGCAGTACTTC | CAWGAGYEQYF
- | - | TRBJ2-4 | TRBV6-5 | TGTGCCAGCAGGGCCCTGACTTCAGCCAAAAACATTCAGTACTTC | CASRALTSAKNIQYF
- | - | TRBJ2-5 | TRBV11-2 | TGTGCCAGCAGCTTAAACAGGGTTGGAGAGACCCAGTACTTC | CASSLNRVGETQYF
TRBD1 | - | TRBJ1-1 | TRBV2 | TGTGCCAGCAGTCGGGACAGCAAAAACACTGAAGCTTTCTTT | CASSRDSKNTEAFF
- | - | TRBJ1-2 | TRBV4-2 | TGTGCCAGCAGCCAAGAGAGGCTCTATGGTGGCTACACCTTC | CASSQERLYGGYTF
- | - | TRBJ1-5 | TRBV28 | TGTGCCAGCAGTTCCGGAGCTGGTCAGCCCCAGCATTTT | CASSSGAGQPQHF